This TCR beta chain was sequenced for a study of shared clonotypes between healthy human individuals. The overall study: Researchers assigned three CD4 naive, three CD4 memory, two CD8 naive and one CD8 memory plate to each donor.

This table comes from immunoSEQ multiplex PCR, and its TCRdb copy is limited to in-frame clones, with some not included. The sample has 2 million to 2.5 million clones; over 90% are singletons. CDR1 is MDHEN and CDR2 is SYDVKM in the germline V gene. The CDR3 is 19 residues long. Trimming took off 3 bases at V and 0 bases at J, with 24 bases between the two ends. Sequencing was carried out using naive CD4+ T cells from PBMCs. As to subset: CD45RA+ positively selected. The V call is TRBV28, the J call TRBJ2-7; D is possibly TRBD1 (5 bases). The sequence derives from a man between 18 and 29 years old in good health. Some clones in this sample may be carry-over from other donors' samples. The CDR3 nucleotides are TGTGCCAGCAGTTTTTGGTCGGTGCAGGGAACCTTAAACTCCTACGAGCAGTACTTC. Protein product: CASSFWSVQGTLNSYEQYF.